This TCR beta chain is drawn from a study of PD-L1 blockade in urothelial cancer. Study-level information: Analysis of the blood was performed 3 weeks (second dose) and 6 weeks after treatment start.

The study's findings and limits: When measured at 3 weeks, tumor-associated blood clones expanded more in durable-benefit patients.

J gave up 4 bases and V 5 bases, and 10 bases lay outside the gene matches. The CDR3 has 15 amino acids. Germline assignment: CDR1 SGHRS and CDR2 YFSETQ. Assay used: immunoSEQ multiplex PCR; TCRdb lists only in-frame clones, some missing. The sample records roughly 77,000 clones, less than 90% being singletons. Time point reported: pretreatment peripheral blood. Patients yielded 1 to 8 samples each, pretreatment and on-treatment. Comments on this clone: Its antigen is not identified.

The rearrangement joins TRBV5-1 to TRBJ2-3; 7 bases are shared with TRBD2. The TCR comes from a woman aged 70-85 years with urothelial cancer. The sequenced sample was PBMCs, obtained around atezolizumab (anti-PD-L1) treatment. CDR3 protein: CASSWEGRLADTQYF. The CDR3 DNA reads as TGCGCCAGCAGTTGGGAGGGAAGACTTGCAGATACGCAGTATTTT.